Shown below are 28 T cell receptor beta chains from a single sample sequenced in a study of T cells after posttransplantation cyclophosphamide. Data came from immunoSEQ multiplex PCR; TCRdb stores just in-frame clones and leaves some out. The repertoire consists of more than 3,000 clones, with around 78% occurring once and the leading ten covering roughly 21%. The source material was memory CD8+ T cells sorted from blood. The source of these receptors is a woman aged 60 to 75 in good health, CMV-negative, and a related stem cell transplant donor.

This clone occurred a few times. The rearrangement uses TRBV11-2 and TRBJ2-1; TRBD2 might be the D (7 bases). The CDR3 totals 17 residues. Germline values: CDR1 SGHAT, CDR2 FQNNGV. V lost 3 bases, J lost 2 bases, and 17 bases lay in between. CDR3 region: CASSLWGGEGAYNEQFF. Written as DNA, the CDR3 is TGTGCCAGCAGCTTGTGGGGGGGAGAGGGGGCCTACAATGAGCAGTTCTTC.

The V gene is TRBV29-1, the J gene TRBJ1-2; D call uncertain. In germline, CDR1 is SQVTM, CDR2 ANQGSEA. Trimming shortened V by 3 bases and J by 6 bases, and 14 bases separated the two germline ends. The CDR3 contains 13 residues. Written as DNA, the CDR3 is TGCAGCGTTGAGGGCACTCCAGAAGATGGCTACACCTTC. Translation: CSVEGTPEDGYTF.

This chain links TRBV11-2 with TRBJ1-6, with TRBD1 identical over 8 bases. CDR1 SGHAT and CDR2 FQNNGV come from the germline V gene. The CDR3 runs 15 residues. Unmatched junction bases numbered 8, after V lost 5 bases and J lost 8 bases. The CDR3 DNA reads as TGTGCCAGCAGCGCGACAGGGGCCGGAGATTCACCCCTCCACTTT. Translating it yields CASSATGAGDSPLHF.

The rearrangement links TRBV28 to TRBJ1-2; 9 nucleotides match TRBD1. CDR3 length equals 16 residues. From germline, CDR1 is MDHEN and CDR2 SYDVKM. Germline trimming cut 5 bases from V and 0 bases from J; bases unmatched to any gene: 7. In nucleotides, the CDR3 is TGTGCCAGCAGTCACCTCGGACAGGGGTCTAACTATGGCTACACCTTC. Protein product: CASSHLGQGSNYGYTF.

This chain links TRBV7-9 with TRBJ2-2; D is perhaps TRBD1 (6 bases). Germline CDR1 reads SEHNR; CDR2 reads FQNEAQ (reference sequence). Trimming stripped 5 bases from V and 4 bases from J, with 17 bases between. CDR3 length equals 16 residues. CDR3 sequence (DNA): TGTGCCAGCAGCCATACAGACACAGGGTCCACCGGGGAGCTGTTTTTT. Its translation is CASSHTDTGSTGELFF.

The chain has TRBV7-8 and TRBJ2-7, with 7 bases aligning to TRBD1. CDR1 is SGHVS, CDR2 FQNEAQ, per germline. The CDR3 runs 15 residues. Losses at the gene ends were 4 bases for V and 4 bases for J; bases not matched to a gene: 10. The CDR3 DNA reads TGTGCCAGCAGCTACGCCACAGGGGCCCTGTACGAGCAGTACTTC. Translating it yields CASSYATGALYEQYF.

V and J are TRBV19 and TRBJ2-1; 10 bases fit TRBD2. Germline trimming cut 5 bases from V and 0 bases from J; bases unmatched to any gene: 7. Looked up from germline, CDR1 is LNHDA and CDR2 is SQIVND (reference sequence). This CDR3 region has 17 residues. The CDR3 reads CASSPRSGRRSYNEQFF. CDR3 in DNA: TGTGCCAGTAGTCCCCGTAGCGGGAGGCGCTCCTACAATGAGCAGTTCTTC.

This clone was recorded a few times. The chain links TRBV10-3 to TRBJ1-1; D is possibly TRBD1 (5 bases). CDR3 size: 14 residues. V lost 2 bases to trimming and J lost 7 bases, with 14 bases between them. CDR1 and CDR2 (germline): ENHRY, SYGVKD. The CDR3 is CAISEAGDGSEAFF. The CDR3 DNA reads TGTGCCATCAGTGAGGCGGGGGACGGTAGTGAAGCTTTCTTT.

This clone was detected a few times. The CDR3 here is CASSDSASGADTQYF. The CDR3 DNA sequence: TGTGCCAGCAGTGACTCCGCTAGCGGCGCAGATACGCAGTATTTT. V and J are TRBV6-4 and TRBJ2-3; the match to TRBD2 covers 7 bases. The CDR3 is 15 amino acids. CDR1 MRHNA and CDR2 SNTAGT come from the germline V gene. V gave up 0 bases and J gave up 4 bases; unmatched junction bases: 4.

The chain recombines TRBV6-5 with TRBJ2-7; 7 bases are a match to TRBD1. The V gene end was trimmed by 6 bases and the J gene end by 5 bases; junction bases not matched to a gene: 13. The CDR3 has 15 residues. Germline lookup yields CDR1 MNHEY and CDR2 SVGAGI. In DNA form, the CDR3 reads TGTGCCAGCAGGGGTCCTATGAAGGGGGCGAACGAGCAGTACTTC. Translating gives CASRGPMKGANEQYF.

This rearrangement joins TRBV28 to TRBJ2-7, with TRBD1 as a possible D gene (6 bases). Trimming took 8 bases from V and 2 from J, leaving 13 bases between them. CDR3 length: 13 residues. CDR1 MDHEN and CDR2 SYDVKM come from the germline V gene. CDR3 loop: CASRSGVAYEQYF. The CDR3 nucleotides are TGTGCCAGCCGTTCAGGGGTAGCCTACGAGCAGTACTTC.

J is TRBJ2-1 and V is TRBV7-8; the match to TRBD2 covers 9 bases. V lost 5 bases to trimming and J lost 2 bases; unmatched junction nucleotides: 7. The germline V gene has CDR1 SGHVS and CDR2 FQNEAQ. The CDR3 runs 16 residues. For the CDR3, the DNA is TGTGCCAGCAGCCTTAGCGGGAGCGGCCCCTACAATGAGCAGTTCTTC. It specifies CASSLSGSGPYNEQFF.

The J gene is TRBJ2-6, the V gene TRBV5-4, with a tentative D call TRBD1 (6 bases). With 2 bases removed from V and 0 bases from J, the gap between germline ends came to 12 bases. Germline-derived CDR1 and CDR2 are SGHNT and YYREEE (reference sequence). The CDR3 loop spans 17 amino acids. CDR3 loop: CASSLQGLSSGANVLTF. CDR3 coding DNA: TGTGCCAGCAGCTTACAGGGCTTGAGCTCTGGGGCCAACGTCCTGACTTTC.

The rearrangement joins TRBV28 to TRBJ2-3, with a weak D call TRBD1 (5 bases). Germline V gives CDR1 MDHEN, CDR2 SYDVKM. The CDR3 extends over 13 amino acids. The V gene lost 6 bases and the J gene lost 4 bases, with 11 bases spanning the gap. The chain's CDR3 is CASSLDISDTQYF. The CDR3, as DNA: TGTGCCAGCAGCCTGGACATCTCAGATACGCAGTATTTT.

The chain is built from TRBV27 and TRBJ2-3, with TRBD2 matching over 8 bases. In germline, CDR1 is MNHEY, CDR2 SMNVEV (reference sequence). The ends lost 3 bases at V and 1 base at J; junction bases unmatched: 3. CDR3 size: 15 residues. The CDR3 spells CASSFSGGRTDTQYF. In DNA form, the CDR3 reads TGTGCCAGCAGTTTTTCGGGGGGGCGCACAGATACGCAGTATTTT.

This chain connects TRBV11-2 to TRBJ2-7, with TRBD2 matching over 8 bases. Losses at the gene ends were 5 bases for V and 2 bases for J; bases not matched to a gene: 8. The CDR3 contains 15 residues. Germline-derived CDR1 and CDR2 are SGHAT and FQNNGV. This chain's CDR3 is CASSRTSRTAYEQYF. The CDR3 DNA reads as TGTGCCAGCAGCCGGACTAGCCGTACCGCCTACGAGCAGTACTTC.

The CDR3 bases are TGTGCCAGCCTTGGGAGGGAATTGTACCAAGAGACCCAGTACTTC. It codes for CASLGRELYQETQYF. The chain uses TRBV27 and TRBJ2-5; 7 bases fit TRBD2. This CDR3 contains 15 residues. V was clipped by 8 bases and J by 0 bases; unmatched bases: 9. Germline CDR1 MNHEY, CDR2 SMNVEV (reference sequence).

This sequence joins TRBV9 and TRBJ2-7; perhaps TRBD2 as D (5 bases). This CDR3 contains 14 residues. V was cut by 0 bases and J by 6 bases, with 13 bases left in between. The germline gives CDR1 SGDLS, CDR2 YYNGEE. For the CDR3, the DNA is TGTGCCAGCAGCGTAGGGGGAGCGGCGGGCGAGCAGTACTTC. This translates into CASSVGGAAGEQYF.

This chain joins TRBV9 and TRBJ2-2; D is perhaps TRBD2 (6 bases). Trimming cost V 2 bases and J 3 bases, with 14 bases left between them. This CDR3 has 16 amino acids. Germline CDR1 is SGDLS and CDR2 is YYNGEE. CDR3 in DNA: TGTGCCAGCAGCGTTTCATCCGGGAGTTACACCGGGGAGCTGTTTTTT. Its translation: CASSVSSGSYTGELFF.

The CDR3 nucleotides read TGTGCCAGCAGCCCTCGACAGGGGGCTCCGGACACTGAAGCTTTCTTT. Residues: CASSPRQGAPDTEAFF. J is TRBJ1-1 and V is TRBV4-2; 10 positions match TRBD1. Germline V gene sequence: CDR1 LGHNA, CDR2 YNFKEQ. The CDR3 contains 16 residues. Losses at the gene ends were 4 bases for V and 3 bases for J; bases not matched to a gene: 8.

This clone appeared once. V is TRBV2 and J is TRBJ2-5; D gene ambiguous. The CDR3 is made up of 16 amino acids. Germline CDR1 and CDR2: SNHLY and FYNNEI. V was pared by 0 bases and J by 2 bases, with 13 bases between. CDR3 region: CASSEALRQVQETQYF. DNA for the CDR3: TGTGCCAGCAGTGAAGCGCTTCGTCAGGTGCAAGAGACCCAGTACTTC.

This clone appeared once. The chain combines TRBV6-5 with TRBJ1-3, with a tentative D call TRBD1 (5 bases). Germline loops: CDR1 MNHEY, CDR2 SVGAGI. This CDR3 has 15 residues. Between the trimmed V and J ends, which lost 6 bases and 4 bases, there was a span of 16 bases. CDR3: CASRTGPWGGNTIYF. The CDR3 DNA is TGTGCCAGCAGGACCGGGCCATGGGGCGGAAACACCATATATTTT.

This rearrangement joins TRBV7-9 to TRBJ1-1; 7 bases map to TRBD1. This CDR3 comprises 13 residues. The V and J ends lost 4 bases and 4 bases, in that order; junction bases with no gene match: 3. The germline gives CDR1 SEHNR, CDR2 FQNEAQ (reference sequence). CDR3 sequence reads: CASSSSGGTEAFF. The CDR3, as DNA: TGTGCCAGCAGCTCGTCAGGGGGCACTGAAGCTTTCTTT.

The V call is TRBV4-2, the J call TRBJ2-7; TRBD2 agrees at 7 bases. The CDR3 runs 16 residues. The germline CDR1 and CDR2 sequences are LGHNA and YNFKEQ. J was trimmed by 4 bases and V by 0 bases; bases with no gene match: 9. DNA of the CDR3: TGTGCCAGCAGCCAAGATTCGGGAGGAGGGTCGTACGAGCAGTACTTC. Translated, it gives CASSQDSGGGSYEQYF.

The chain links TRBV12-1 to TRBJ1-4. TRBV12-1 is noted as a pseudogene. There are 18 residues in the CDR3. This chain's CDR3 is CASSDASCLLVDNEKLFF. CDR3 in DNA: TGTGCCAGCAGTGACGCTAGCTGTCTCCTAGTCGACAATGAAAAACTGTTTTTT.

This clone was seen a handful of times. This rearrangement joins TRBV19 to TRBJ1-4; no definite D call. The V and J ends lost 6 bases and 5 bases respectively, with 19 bases between them. The CDR3 is made up of 16 amino acids. The V gene's germline CDR1 is LNHDA and CDR2 SQIVND (reference sequence). Here the CDR3 DNA reads TGTGCCAGTAGCACTAAAGAGGGAGGATACAATGAAAAACTGTTTTTT. Its translation is CASSTKEGGYNEKLFF.

The chain is built from TRBV19 and TRBJ1-1, with D maybe TRBD1 (6 bases). This CDR3 spans 12 amino acids. The germline V and J ends were trimmed by 3 bases and 8 bases, with 10 bases remaining between them. Germline V gives CDR1 LNHDA, CDR2 SQIVND (reference sequence). CDR3 bases: TGTGCCAGTAGTATCAGGGGAACCGAAGCTTTCTTT. It encodes CASSIRGTEAFF.

The V and J genes are TRBV7-2 and TRBJ1-6; no clear D. CDR3 size: 14 residues. V dropped 5 bases and J dropped 6 bases, with 11 bases sitting between them. CDR1 SGHTA and CDR2 FQGNSA come from the germline V gene. CDR3: CASSDREPNSPLHF. DNA for the CDR3: TGTGCCAGCAGCGACCGGGAGCCTAATTCACCCCTCCACTTT.